This TCR beta chain was found in a study of blood T cell repertoires in COVID-19. Clones were read by immunoSEQ multiplex PCR, and TCRdb kept only the in-frame ones, dropping some. The sample consists of 150,000 to 200,000 clones, approximately 86% of them appearing once. Germline loops: CDR1 SGHDT, CDR2 YYEEEE. V was trimmed by 3 bases and J by 2 bases, leaving 7 bases between them. CDR3 length: 13 residues. This chain connects TRBV5-6 to TRBJ2-3; D is unresolved. The sequencing sample was made of peripheral blood. The clonotype was recovered from a man between 65 and 85 years old with active or convalescent COVID-19. Written as DNA, the CDR3 is TGTGCCAGCAGCTACCTAATCACAGATACGCAGTATTTT. Translated: CASSYLITDTQYF. The full variable domain, completed using reference TRBV5-6 and TRBJ2-3, is DAGVTQSPTHLIKTRGQQVTLRCSPKSGHDTVSWYQQALGQGPQFIFQYYEEEERQRGNFPDRFSGHQFPNYSSELNVNALLLGDSALYLCASSYLITDTQYFGPGTRLTVL.